These 26 T cell receptor beta chains were sequenced from one sample in a study of shared clonotypes between healthy human individuals. Assay used: immunoSEQ multiplex PCR; TCRdb lists only in-frame clones, some missing. The sample yields about 2.3 million clones, around 90% seen once. The sample comprised naive CD4+ T cells from PBMCs. Subset: CD45RA+ positively selected. The receptors come from a man younger than 35 in good health. Some clones in this sample may be carry-over from other donors' samples.

The rearrangement uses TRBV7-2 and TRBJ2-3; TRBD1 matches at 9 bases. Germline values: CDR1 SGHTA, CDR2 FQGNSA. The CDR3 has 16 amino acids. V dropped 3 bases and J dropped 3; count of bases not matched to a gene: 7. In nucleotides, the CDR3 is TGTGCCAGCAGCTTGGACAGGGGTATCCGGACAGATACGCAGTATTTT. This sequence encodes CASSLDRGIRTDTQYF.

CDR3 nucleotide sequence: TGTGCCAGCTCACCATTGGTACGGACAGGGGGATCGAACACTGAAGCTTTCTTT. Translation: CASSPLVRTGGSNTEAFF. V usage is TRBV18 and J usage is TRBJ1-1, with 10 bases that match TRBD1. The CDR3 covers 18 residues. V shed 2 bases and J 1 base; nucleotides not matched to a gene: 10. Germline values: CDR1 KGHSH, CDR2 LQKENI.

V usage is TRBV16 and J usage is TRBJ1-2; D call uncertain. The CDR3 is 12 residues long. Trimming removed 5 bases from V and 7 bases from J, with 11 bases in between. Per the germline V gene, CDR1 is KGHSY and CDR2 is FQNENV. In DNA form, the CDR3 reads TGTGCCAGCAGCTGGATCTCGGGTGGCTACACCTTC. It translates to CASSWISGGYTF.

This rearrangement joins TRBV2 to TRBJ1-5, with 9 bases identical to TRBD1. Germline V gives CDR1 SNHLY, CDR2 FYNNEI. V dropped 6 bases and J dropped 3; count of bases not matched to a gene: 6. The CDR3 runs to 15 residues. The DNA of the CDR3 is TGTGCCAGCAGGGGGGAACAGGGGGCCAATCAGCCCCAGCATTTT. Residues: CASRGEQGANQPQHF.

This clone was seen a single time. V usage is TRBV7-3 and J usage is TRBJ2-1; D perhaps matches TRBD2 (6 bases). V was pared by 2 bases and J by 6 bases, with 14 bases between. The germline CDR1 and CDR2 sequences are SGHTA and FQGTGA. The CDR3 loop spans 15 amino acids. The chain's CDR3 is CASSLLGTASNEQFF. CDR3 nucleotide sequence: TGTGCCAGCAGCTTACTGGGGACTGCGAGCAATGAGCAGTTCTTC.

The chain has TRBV5-1 and TRBJ2-4; TRBD1 or TRBD2 may be the D gene (5 bases each). The germline V and J ends were trimmed by 1 base and 5 bases, with 10 bases remaining between them. The CDR3 contains 14 residues. Germline assignment: CDR1 SGHRS and CDR2 YFSETQ. This chain's CDR3 is CASSLSGGENIQYF. The CDR3 region has the DNA TGCGCCAGCAGCTTGAGTGGGGGAGAAAACATTCAGTACTTC.

The rearrangement uses TRBV5-1 and TRBJ1-1, with D possibly being TRBD1 (5 bases). Germline assignment: CDR1 SGHRS and CDR2 YFSETQ. The CDR3 sequence is 15 residues long. The V end was cut by 3 bases, the J end by 4 bases, with 16 bases between. The CDR3 DNA is TGCGCCAGCAGCTCGACGCAGGGAGGGATCACTGAAGCTTTCTTT. Its translation: CASSSTQGGITEAFF.

The chain links TRBV6-5 to TRBJ2-7, with 11 positions matching TRBD2. Germline V gene sequence: CDR1 MNHEY, CDR2 SVGAGI. J gave up 0 bases and V 4 bases, and 5 bases lay outside the gene matches. This CDR3 contains 16 residues. This chain's CDR3 is CASSSDGLAGSYEQYF. CDR3 nucleotides: TGTGCCAGCAGTTCCGACGGACTAGCGGGCTCCTACGAGCAGTACTTC.

V usage is TRBV7-3 and J usage is TRBJ1-1; 8 positions agree with TRBD1. Germline V gives CDR1 SGHTA, CDR2 FQGTGA. This CDR3 contains 14 residues. V shed 3 bases, J shed 7 bases, and the junction held 7 bases outside the gene matches. The CDR3 loop reads CASSFQGAQSEAFF. CDR3 bases: TGTGCCAGCAGCTTTCAGGGGGCGCAGAGTGAAGCTTTCTTT.

This chain connects TRBV21-1 to TRBJ2-7. TRBV21-1 has pseudogene status. This CDR3 is 17 amino acids long. This chain's CDR3 is CASSKDGRPPFPYEQYF. The CDR3 nucleotides are TGTGCCAGCAGCAAAGACGGTAGACCACCCTTCCCCTACGAGCAGTACTTC.

This chain links TRBV7-2 with TRBJ2-3, with TRBD2 identical over 9 bases. V trimming: 6 bases; J trimming: 9 bases; junction bases outside the gene matches: 7. This CDR3 has 13 residues. From germline, CDR1 is SGHTA and CDR2 FQGNSA. The CDR3 bases are TGTGCCAGCAGGCCCCCGGGACTAGCCACGCAGTATTTT. Its translation is CASRPPGLATQYF.

The J gene is TRBJ1-1, the V gene TRBV5-1; 7 bases line up with TRBD1. The trim removed 5 bases at V and 4 bases at J, leaving 11 bases unmatched. Germline V gene lookup returns CDR1 SGHRS and CDR2 YFSETQ. CDR3 length: 15 residues. CDR3 sequence (DNA): TGCGCCAGCAGGGATCAGGGGGGAGTGGGCACTGAAGCTTTCTTT. Translating it yields CASRDQGGVGTEAFF.

Of note for this clone: The identical CDR3 is also encoded by other nucleotide sequences in the sample. The J gene is TRBJ1-5, the V gene TRBV18, with 9 positions matching TRBD1. This CDR3 has 16 amino acids. The J segment lost 7 bases and the V segment lost 0 bases, leaving 7 bases of the junction unmatched. In germline, CDR1 is KGHSH, CDR2 LQKENI. The CDR3 protein is CASSPPGTGKGQPQHF. Here the CDR3 DNA reads TGTGCCAGCTCACCACCCGGGACAGGGAAGGGACAGCCCCAGCATTTT. Using reference TRBV18 and TRBJ1-5 for the parts outside the CDR3, the full variable domain is NAGVMQNPRHLVRRRGQEARLRCSPMKGHSHVYWYRQLPEEGLKFMVYLQKENIIDESGMPKERFSAEFPKEGPSILRIQQVVRGDSAAYFCASSPPGTGKGQPQHFGDGTRLSIL.

A single count supports this clone. This chain joins TRBV28 and TRBJ2-7; D gene unclear. CDR1 MDHEN and CDR2 SYDVKM come from the germline V gene. The CDR3 sequence is 13 residues long. Trimming removed 7 bases from V and 4 bases from J, with 14 bases in between. CDR3 nucleotide sequence: TGTGCCAGCACCCGCGACCCCCGGTACGAGCAGTACTTC. Translation: CASTRDPRYEQYF.

This clone was observed once. CDR3 amino acids: CASSPHKTGELFF. For the CDR3, the DNA is TGTGCCAGCAGCCCCCATAAAACCGGGGAGCTGTTTTTT. The chain combines TRBV9 with TRBJ2-2; D is uncertain. There are 13 residues in the CDR3. Trimming left V 4 bases short and J 5 bases short, with 9 bases between. Germline loops: CDR1 SGDLS, CDR2 YYNGEE. Combining the CDR3 with reference TRBV9 and TRBJ2-2 gives the whole variable domain DSGVTQTPKHLITATGQRVTLRCSPRSGDLSVYWYQQSLDQGLQFLIQYYNGEERAKGNILERFSAQQFPDLHSELNLSSLELGDSALYFCASSPHKTGELFFGEGSRLTVL.

The V call is TRBV9, the J call TRBJ2-7; D may be TRBD2 (6 bases). The V and J ends lost 0 bases and 7 bases respectively, with 14 bases between them. This CDR3 is built from 14 residues. Per the germline V gene, CDR1 is SGDLS and CDR2 is YYNGEE. CDR3 in DNA: TGTGCCAGCAGCGTAGGAACGGGAGCCGGAGAGCAGTACTTC. It yields the protein CASSVGTGAGEQYF.

The genes are TRBV5-6 and TRBJ2-6; D is possibly TRBD1 (6 bases). From germline, CDR1 is SGHDT and CDR2 YYEEEE. This CDR3 comprises 17 residues. V lost 6 bases and J lost 1, with 17 bases in between. The CDR3 DNA reads as TGTGCCAGCACCCGTCGACCCAGGGGATCTGGGGCCAACGTCCTGACTTTC. This translates into CASTRRPRGSGANVLTF.

V and J are TRBV11-1 and TRBJ2-2, with D perhaps given as TRBD1 or TRBD2 (5 bases each). CDR1 and CDR2 from the germline V gene are SGHAT and FQDESV (reference sequence). This CDR3 region has 15 residues. V shed 8 bases and J shed 6 bases, with 19 bases lying between them. DNA for the CDR3: TGTGCCAGCTTTGGGGGACCCCCTGATGCCGGGGAGCTGTTTTTT. Translated, it gives CASFGGPPDAGELFF.

V gene TRBV7-3 combines with J gene TRBJ1-1; 7 nucleotides agree with TRBD1. CDR3 size: 15 residues. Trimming took 5 bases from V and 3 from J; bases not matched to a gene: 9. The V gene's germline CDR1 is SGHTA and CDR2 FQGTGA. CDR3 DNA: TGTGCCAGCAGCGCTCACAGGGGCAGAGACACTGAAGCTTTCTTT. Translation gives CASSAHRGRDTEAFF.

V and J are TRBV11-2 and TRBJ2-1; TRBD1 is a possible D gene (5 bases). Looked up from germline, CDR1 is SGHAT and CDR2 is FQNNGV. Trimming cost V 1 base and J 15 bases, with 13 bases left between them. This CDR3 contains 12 residues. CDR3: CASSLARAVRFF. The CDR3 bases are TGTGCCAGCAGCTTAGCCAGGGCGGTTAGGTTCTTC.

About this clone: Other DNA sequences in this specimen translate into the identical CDR3. The chain has TRBV5-5 and TRBJ1-3; no definite D call. The germline V gene encodes CDR1 SGHKS and CDR2 YYEKEE (reference sequence). This CDR3 has 14 amino acids. V lost 0 bases, J lost 0 bases, and 4 bases lay in between. The chain's CDR3 is CASSLGGSGNTIYF. The CDR3 bases are TGTGCCAGCAGCTTGGGGGGCTCTGGAAACACCATATATTTT.

This clone was observed a few times. The rearrangement joins TRBV19 to TRBJ1-5, with 10 bases aligning to TRBD1. The CDR3 is 14 residues long. Germline values: CDR1 LNHDA, CDR2 SQIVND (reference sequence). The J segment lost 4 bases and the V segment lost 5 bases, leaving 2 bases of the junction unmatched. The CDR3 bases are TGTGCCAGTAGTCAGGGACAGGGGAATCAGCCCCAGCATTTT. Protein product: CASSQGQGNQPQHF.

Note on this clone: Other DNA sequences in the same sample also yield this CDR3. The rearrangement uses TRBV5-1 and TRBJ2-7, with TRBD1 as a possible D gene (6 bases). Germline assignment: CDR1 SGHRS and CDR2 YFSETQ. The CDR3 loop spans 13 amino acids. V was pared by 5 bases and J by 2 bases, with 11 bases between. CDR3 nucleotide sequence: TGCGCCAGCAGTTTCGGACAGACCTACGAGCAGTACTTC. Amino acids: CASSFGQTYEQYF.

This chain links TRBV19 with TRBJ2-1, with TRBD2 identical over 14 bases. This CDR3 comprises 15 residues. Losses at the gene ends were 1 base for V and 9 bases for J; bases not matched to a gene: 2. The germline CDR1 and CDR2 sequences are LNHDA and SQIVND (reference sequence). DNA for the CDR3: TGTGCCAGTAGTATAGTGGGACTAGCGGGAGTTGAGCAGTTCTTC. This gives the protein CASSIVGLAGVEQFF.

This chain links TRBV4-3 with TRBJ2-4, with 10 bases matching TRBD2. J gave up 8 bases and V 1 base, and 5 bases lay outside the gene matches. This CDR3 region has 15 residues. Germline CDR1 and CDR2: LGHNA and YSLEER. CDR3 DNA: TGCGCCAGCAGCCAAGGGCGACTAGCGGGCGACATTCAGTACTTC. Amino acids: CASSQGRLAGDIQYF.

The J gene is TRBJ2-7, the V gene TRBV11-2, with 8 bases identical to TRBD1. The CDR3 spans 16 residues. With V trimmed by 1 base and J by 7 bases, 12 bases remained unmatched. In germline, CDR1 is SGHAT, CDR2 FQNNGV. The CDR3 spells CASSLGPRDRSSEQYF. The CDR3, as DNA: TGTGCCAGCAGCTTAGGCCCTCGGGACAGGTCTTCAGAGCAGTACTTC.